This T cell receptor (beta chain) was recovered during a study of T cells after yellow fever vaccination. The germline gives CDR1 SGHRS, CDR2 YFSETQ. The ends lost 4 bases at V and 3 bases at J; junction bases unmatched: 7. The CDR3 contains 16 residues. One entry per CDR3 protein, called by TCRdb with MiXCR from the 5' RACE reads. This sample has approximately 450,000 distinct CDR3 sequences, with about 17% found just once. The material sequenced was PBMCs, taken before the yellow fever booster vaccination. The gene calls are TRBV5-1 and TRBJ2-3, with 11 bases fitting TRBD2. This TCR was sampled from a young man who received the YFV17D yellow fever vaccine. CDR3 DNA sequence: TGCGCCAGCAGCCTGACTAGCGGGGTACGGACAGATACGCAGTATTTT. It translates to CASSLTSGVRTDTQYF.